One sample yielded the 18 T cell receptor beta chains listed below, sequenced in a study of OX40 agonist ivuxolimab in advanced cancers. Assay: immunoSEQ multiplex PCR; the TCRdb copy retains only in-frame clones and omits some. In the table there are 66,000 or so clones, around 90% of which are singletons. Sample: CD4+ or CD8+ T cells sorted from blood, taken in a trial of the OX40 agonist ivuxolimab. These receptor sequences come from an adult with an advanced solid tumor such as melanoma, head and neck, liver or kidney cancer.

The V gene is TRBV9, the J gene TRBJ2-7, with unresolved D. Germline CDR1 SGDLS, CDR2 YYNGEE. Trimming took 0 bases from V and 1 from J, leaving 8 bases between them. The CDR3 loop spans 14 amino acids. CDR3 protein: CASSVAVGSYEQYF. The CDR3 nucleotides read TGTGCCAGCAGCGTAGCAGTCGGTTCCTACGAGCAGTACTTC.

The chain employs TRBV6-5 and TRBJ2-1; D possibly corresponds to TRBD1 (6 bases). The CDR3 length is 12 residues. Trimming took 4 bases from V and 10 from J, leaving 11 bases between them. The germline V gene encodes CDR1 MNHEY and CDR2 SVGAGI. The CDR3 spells CASSFAGDEQFF. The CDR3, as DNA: TGTGCCAGCAGTTTTGCAGGGGACGAGCAGTTCTTC.

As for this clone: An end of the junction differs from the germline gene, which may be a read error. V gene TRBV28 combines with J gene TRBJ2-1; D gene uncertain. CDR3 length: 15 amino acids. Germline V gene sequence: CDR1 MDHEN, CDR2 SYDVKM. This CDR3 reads CASSRTRISYDEQFF. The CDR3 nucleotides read TGTGCCAGCAGTCGTACCCGGATCTCCTACGATGAGCAGTTCTTC.

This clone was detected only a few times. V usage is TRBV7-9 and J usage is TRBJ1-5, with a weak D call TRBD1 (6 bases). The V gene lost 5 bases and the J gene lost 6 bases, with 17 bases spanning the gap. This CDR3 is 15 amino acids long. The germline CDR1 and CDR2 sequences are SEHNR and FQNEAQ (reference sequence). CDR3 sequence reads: CASSTGTNGAQPQHF. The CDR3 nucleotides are TGTGCCAGCAGCACCGGGACAAACGGGGCTCAGCCCCAGCATTTT.

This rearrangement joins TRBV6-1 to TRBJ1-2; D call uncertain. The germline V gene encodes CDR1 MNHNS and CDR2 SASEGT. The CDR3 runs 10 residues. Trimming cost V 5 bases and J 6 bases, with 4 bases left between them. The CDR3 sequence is CASSRNGYTF. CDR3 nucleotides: TGTGCCAGCAGTAGGAATGGCTACACCTTC.

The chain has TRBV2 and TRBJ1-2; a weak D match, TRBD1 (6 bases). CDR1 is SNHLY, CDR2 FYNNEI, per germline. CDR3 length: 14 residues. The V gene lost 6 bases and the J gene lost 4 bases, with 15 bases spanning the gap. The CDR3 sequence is CASRANRGIYGYTF. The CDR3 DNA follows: TGTGCCAGCAGAGCCAATAGGGGGATCTATGGCTACACCTTC.

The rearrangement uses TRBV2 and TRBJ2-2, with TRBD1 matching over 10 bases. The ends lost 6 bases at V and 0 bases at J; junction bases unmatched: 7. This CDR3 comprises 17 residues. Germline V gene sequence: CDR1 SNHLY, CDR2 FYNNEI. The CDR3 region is CASRAPGQGSNTGELFF. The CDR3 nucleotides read TGTGCCAGCAGAGCGCCGGGACAGGGGTCGAACACCGGGGAGCTGTTTTTT.

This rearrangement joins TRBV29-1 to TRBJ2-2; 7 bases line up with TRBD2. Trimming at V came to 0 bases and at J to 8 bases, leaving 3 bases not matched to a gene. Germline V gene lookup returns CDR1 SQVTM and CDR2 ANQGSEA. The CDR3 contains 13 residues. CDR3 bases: TGCAGCGTTGAAGATCGCGGGGGTGGGGAGCTGTTTTTT. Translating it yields CSVEDRGGGELFF.

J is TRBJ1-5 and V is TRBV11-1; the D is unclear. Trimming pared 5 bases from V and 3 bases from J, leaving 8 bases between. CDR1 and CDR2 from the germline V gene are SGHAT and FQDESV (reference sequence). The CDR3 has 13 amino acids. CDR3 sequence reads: CASSQQNNQPQHF. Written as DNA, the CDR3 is TGTGCCAGCAGCCAACAGAACAATCAGCCCCAGCATTTT.

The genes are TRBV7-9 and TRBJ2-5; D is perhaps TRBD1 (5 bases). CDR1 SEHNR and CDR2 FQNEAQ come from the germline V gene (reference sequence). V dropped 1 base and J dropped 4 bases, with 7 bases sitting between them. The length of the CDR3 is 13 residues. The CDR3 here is CASSLGTRETQYF. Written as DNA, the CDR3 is TGTGCCAGCAGCTTAGGGACACGAGAGACCCAGTACTTC.

This chain's CDR3 is CASSEGGSGNTIYF. The CDR3 region has the DNA TGCGCCAGCTCAGAGGGGGGCTCTGGAAACACCATATATTTT. The rearrangement links TRBV5-1 to TRBJ1-3; tentatively, D is TRBD1 (6 bases). This CDR3 is built from 14 residues. CDR1 SGHRS and CDR2 YFSETQ come from the germline V gene. V was shortened by 7 bases and J by 0 bases, with 11 bases between the two germline ends.

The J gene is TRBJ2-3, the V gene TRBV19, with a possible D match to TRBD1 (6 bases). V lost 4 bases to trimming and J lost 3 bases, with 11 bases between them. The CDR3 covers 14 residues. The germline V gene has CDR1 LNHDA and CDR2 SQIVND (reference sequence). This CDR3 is CASSRGLRTDTQYF. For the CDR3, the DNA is TGTGCCAGTAGTAGGGGGCTGAGGACAGATACGCAGTATTTT.

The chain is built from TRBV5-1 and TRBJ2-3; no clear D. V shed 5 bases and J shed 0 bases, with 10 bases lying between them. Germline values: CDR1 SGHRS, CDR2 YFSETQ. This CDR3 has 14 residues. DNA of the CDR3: TGCGCCAGCAGAGGCGGAGCTAGCACAGATACGCAGTATTTT. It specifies CASRGGASTDTQYF.

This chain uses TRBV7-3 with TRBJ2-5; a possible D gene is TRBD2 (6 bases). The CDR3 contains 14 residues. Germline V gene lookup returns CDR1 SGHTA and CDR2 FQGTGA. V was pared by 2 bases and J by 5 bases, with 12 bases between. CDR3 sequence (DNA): TGTGCCAGCAGCTTAGGCTTCCTAGCGGAGACCCAGTACTTC. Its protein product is CASSLGFLAETQYF.

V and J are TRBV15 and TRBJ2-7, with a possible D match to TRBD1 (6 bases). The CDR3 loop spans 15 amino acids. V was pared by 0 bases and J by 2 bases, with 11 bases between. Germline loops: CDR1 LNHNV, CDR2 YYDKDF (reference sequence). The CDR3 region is CATSRDADRPYEQYF. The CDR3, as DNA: TGTGCCACCAGCAGAGACGCTGACAGGCCCTACGAGCAGTACTTC.

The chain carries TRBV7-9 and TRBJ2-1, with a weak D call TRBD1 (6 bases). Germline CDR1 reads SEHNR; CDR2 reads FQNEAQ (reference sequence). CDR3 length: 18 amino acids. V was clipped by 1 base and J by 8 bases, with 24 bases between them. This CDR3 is CASSLEVLGAWVGDEQFF. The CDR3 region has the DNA TGTGCCAGCAGCTTAGAGGTCCTGGGGGCGTGGGTGGGAGATGAGCAGTTCTTC.

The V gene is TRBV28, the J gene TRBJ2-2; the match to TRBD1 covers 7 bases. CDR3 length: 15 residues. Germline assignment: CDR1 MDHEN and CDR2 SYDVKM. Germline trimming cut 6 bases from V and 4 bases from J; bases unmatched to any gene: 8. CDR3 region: CASSKQGFFTGELFF. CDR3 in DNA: TGTGCCAGCAGCAAACAGGGGTTTTTCACCGGGGAGCTGTTTTTT.

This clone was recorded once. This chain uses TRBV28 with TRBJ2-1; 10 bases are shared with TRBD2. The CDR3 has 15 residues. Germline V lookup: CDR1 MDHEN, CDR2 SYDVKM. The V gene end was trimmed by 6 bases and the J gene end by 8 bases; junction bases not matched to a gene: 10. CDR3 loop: CASSGLAVLLDEQFF. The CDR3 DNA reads TGTGCCAGCAGCGGACTAGCGGTCCTCTTAGATGAGCAGTTCTTC.